Ten or more counts support the clone carrying this TCR beta chain. The antigen is unknown. The sample comes from a study of T cells after yellow fever vaccination. Broader study findings: Some clonotypes were seen in both the CD4 and the CD8 compartments. These made up a small share and likely arose from convergent recombination.

J was trimmed by 4 bases and V by 5 bases; bases with no gene match: 8. The germline V gene encodes CDR1 SEHNR and CDR2 FQNEAQ (reference sequence). The CDR3 spans 15 residues. Template switching by 5'RACE produced TCR cDNA, adding a universal primer site and UMIs. TCRdb fed the 5' RACE reads into MiXCR, producing one record per CDR3 protein. The sample shows about 220,000 distinct CDR3 sequences, about 3% of them seen only once. The sequence derives from a man aged 18 to 29 who received the YFV17D yellow fever vaccine. The specimen was CD4+ T cells sorted from PBMCs, collected 10 days after the yellow fever booster vaccination. V gene TRBV7-9 combines with J gene TRBJ1-2, with TRBD1 matching 9 bases. DNA of the CDR3: TGTGCCAGCAGCCCTGGACAGGGGTTGGTCTATGGCTACACCTTC. Its protein is CASSPGQGLVYGYTF.